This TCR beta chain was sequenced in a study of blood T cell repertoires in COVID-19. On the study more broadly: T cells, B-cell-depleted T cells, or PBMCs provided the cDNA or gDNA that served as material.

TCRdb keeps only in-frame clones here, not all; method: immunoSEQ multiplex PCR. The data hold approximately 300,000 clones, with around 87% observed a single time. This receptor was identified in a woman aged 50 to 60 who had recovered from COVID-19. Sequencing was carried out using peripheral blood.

The CDR3 is CASSSLGGPQPQHF. As DNA, the CDR3 is TGTGCCAGTAGTAGCTTAGGGGGACCTCAGCCCCAGCATTTT. The V call is TRBV19, the J call TRBJ1-5; the D gene is possibly TRBD1 (6 bases). V was trimmed by 4 bases and J by 6 bases, leaving 13 bases between them. The germline V gene has CDR1 LNHDA and CDR2 SQIVND (reference sequence). CDR3 length: 14 amino acids.